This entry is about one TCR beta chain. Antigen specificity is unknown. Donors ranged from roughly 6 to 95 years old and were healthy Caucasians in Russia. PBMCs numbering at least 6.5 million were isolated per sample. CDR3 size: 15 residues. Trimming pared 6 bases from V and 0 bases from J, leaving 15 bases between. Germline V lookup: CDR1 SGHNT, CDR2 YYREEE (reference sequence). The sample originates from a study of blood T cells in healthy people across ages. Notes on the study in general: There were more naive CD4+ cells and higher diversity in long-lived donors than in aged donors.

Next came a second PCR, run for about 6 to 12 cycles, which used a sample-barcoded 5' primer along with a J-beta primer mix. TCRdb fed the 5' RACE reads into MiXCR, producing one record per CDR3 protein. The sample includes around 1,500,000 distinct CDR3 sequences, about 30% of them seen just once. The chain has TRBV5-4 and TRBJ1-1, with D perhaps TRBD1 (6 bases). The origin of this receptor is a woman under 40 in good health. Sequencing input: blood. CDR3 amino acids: CASTLGGSLNTEAFF. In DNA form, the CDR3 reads TGTGCCAGCACACTAGGGGGGAGCCTGAACACTGAAGCTTTCTTT.